Shown below are 21 T cell receptor beta chains from a single sample sequenced in a study of T cells after yellow fever vaccination. TCRdb reprocessed the 5' RACE reads with MiXCR, giving one entry per CDR3 protein. This repertoire shows about 320,000 distinct CDR3 sequences, about 10% found once; its top ten account for about 3%. The sample here was CD4+ T cells sorted from PBMCs, taken 45 days after the yellow fever booster vaccination. All receptors derive from a man younger than 35 who received the YFV17D yellow fever vaccine.

The chain is built from TRBV2 and TRBJ2-2; 7 bases match TRBD1. CDR1 is SNHLY, CDR2 FYNNEI, per germline. The CDR3 is made up of 16 amino acids. After removal of 5 bases from V and 0 bases from J, the junction contained 6 bases not matched to a gene. The CDR3 DNA is TGTGCCAGCAGTCTTTTCGGACAGGCGAACACCGGGGAGCTGTTTTTT. Translation gives CASSLFGQANTGELFF.

This clonotype appeared a few times. This chain uses TRBV5-4 with TRBJ2-2; D not certain. Germline CDR1 SGHNT, CDR2 YYREEE (reference sequence). Trimming stripped 4 bases from V and 7 bases from J, with 20 bases between. This CDR3 is 16 amino acids long. This CDR3 is CASSLGASGLSGELFF. The CDR3 DNA is TGTGCCAGCAGCCTTGGAGCTTCGGGCCTGAGCGGGGAGCTGTTTTTT.

The sample holds a few counts of this clonotype. This sequence joins TRBV20-1 and TRBJ1-1; D is ambiguous. The CDR3 contains 13 residues. CDR1 DFQATT and CDR2 SNEGSKA come from the germline V gene (reference sequence). The ends were cut back, 5 bases at V and 1 base at J, with 11 bases in the middle. This chain's CDR3 is CSAVDGTNTEAFF. The CDR3 DNA reads as TGCAGTGCTGTAGATGGCACGAACACTGAAGCTTTCTTT.

This clonotype was observed a handful of times. CDR3: CATMKPGAGEKLFF. CDR3 DNA sequence: TGTGCCACAATGAAGCCGGGGGCAGGGGAAAAACTGTTTTTT. V and J are TRBV10-3 and TRBJ1-4; tentative D call: TRBD1 (6 bases). With 10 bases removed from V and 8 bases from J, the gap between germline ends came to 20 bases. Germline V gene sequence: CDR1 ENHRY, CDR2 SYGVKD. The CDR3 runs 14 residues.

This rearrangement joins TRBV27 to TRBJ1-1; maybe TRBD1 (6 bases). CDR3 length: 13 residues. Trimming took 7 bases from V and 9 from J, leaving 18 bases between them. CDR1 is MNHEY and CDR2 is SMNVEV in the germline V gene (reference sequence). DNA of the CDR3: TGTGCCAGCATGACCACAGGGAATCTGAAAGCTTTCTTT. Its translation: CASMTTGNLKAFF.

This clonotype was seen a few times. The chain has TRBV4-3 and TRBJ2-1, with D maybe TRBD2 (6 bases). V shed 4 bases and J shed 8 bases, with 15 bases lying between them. This CDR3 contains 14 residues. Germline V gives CDR1 LGHNA, CDR2 YSLEER. In DNA, the CDR3 is TGCGCCAGCAGCCCCCGTTTGCGGGGACATGAGCAGTTCTTC. This encodes CASSPRLRGHEQFF.

The J gene is TRBJ2-2, the V gene TRBV29-1; 8 nucleotides match TRBD2. The CDR3 has 15 residues. J lost 3 bases, V lost 5 bases, and 8 bases had no gene match. CDR1 and CDR2 from the germline V gene are SQVTM and ANQGSEA. This CDR3 reads CSVYFGTSDTGELFF. CDR3 DNA sequence: TGCAGCGTTTACTTCGGGACTAGTGACACCGGGGAGCTGTTTTTT.

There are a few counts of this clonotype. This chain uses TRBV5-1 with TRBJ1-2; weak D call: TRBD1 (5 bases). The germline CDR1 and CDR2 sequences are SGHRS and YFSETQ. V dropped 4 bases and J dropped 3 bases, with 19 bases sitting between them. The CDR3 runs to 16 residues. The CDR3 region is CASSGTSGGVDYGYTF. DNA of the CDR3: TGCGCCAGCAGCGGAACGTCGGGAGGGGTCGACTATGGCTACACCTTC.

The chain employs TRBV6-1 and TRBJ2-1; 12 bases match TRBD2. V lost 6 bases to trimming and J lost 8 bases; unmatched junction nucleotides: 2. The CDR3 consists of 13 residues. The V gene's germline CDR1 is MNHNS and CDR2 SASEGT. This CDR3 reads CASRTSGGYEQFF. The CDR3 region has the DNA TGTGCCAGCAGAACTAGCGGGGGGTATGAGCAGTTCTTC.

This clonotype was picked up many times. V gene TRBV7-2 combines with J gene TRBJ2-7, with 7 bases fitting TRBD1. Germline loops: CDR1 SGHTA, CDR2 FQGNSA. After removal of 0 bases from V and 4 bases from J, the junction contained 6 bases not matched to a gene. This CDR3 has 15 amino acids. The DNA of the CDR3 is TGTGCCAGCAGCTTAGCGCAGGGGACAGAGTACGAGCAGTACGTC. This codes for CASSLAQGTEYEQYV.

The rearrangement joins TRBV2 to TRBJ1-6; D possibly corresponds to TRBD1 (5 bases). The germline gives CDR1 SNHLY, CDR2 FYNNEI. The CDR3 extends over 14 amino acids. The V gene lost 7 bases and the J gene lost 10 bases, with 17 bases spanning the gap. CDR3 coding DNA: TGTGCCAGCATCCCAGAGGAGGGGTACTCACCCCTCCACTTT. Amino acid sequence: CASIPEEGYSPLHF.

The J gene is TRBJ1-3, the V gene TRBV20-1; D gene unclear. Trimming cost V 3 bases and J 2 bases, with 8 bases left between them. The CDR3 is 13 amino acids. Germline V CDR1 and CDR2: DFQATT, SNEGSKA (reference sequence). The DNA for the CDR3 is TGCAGTGCTAGGGTCGCGGCTGGAAACACCATATATTTT. Protein sequence: CSARVAAGNTIYF.

This clonotype has just a few counts. A read error may explain this, as a much larger clone is one base away. The chain couples TRBV7-2 to TRBJ2-7; TRBD2 might be the D (6 bases). Per germline, CDR1 SGHTA and CDR2 FQGNSA. V was shortened by 5 bases and J by 3 bases, with 14 bases between the two germline ends. CDR3 length equals 14 residues. The CDR3 is CASSLGMGGYEQYV. The CDR3, as DNA: TGTGCCAGCAGCCTAGGGATGGGGGGCTACGAGCAGTACGTC.

This clonotype was detected only a few times. The genes are TRBV7-2 and TRBJ2-3; 12 bases are shared with TRBD2. The V and J ends lost 5 bases and 1 base, in that order; junction bases with no gene match: 13. This CDR3 spans 19 amino acids. Germline loops: CDR1 SGHTA, CDR2 FQGNSA. The DNA of the CDR3 is TGTGCCAGCAGCGTACGACTAGCGGGGGCCTCGCGGGGCACAGATACGCAGTATTTT. It encodes CASSVRLAGASRGTDTQYF.

This clonotype turned up a few times. The chain employs TRBV10-1 and TRBJ2-7; D is perhaps TRBD1 (6 bases). The germline V gene has CDR1 WNHNN and CDR2 SYGVQD (reference sequence). Deletions cut 2 bases from V and 3 bases from J, with 11 bases between. This CDR3 contains 14 residues. The DNA of the CDR3 is TGCGCCAGCAGTGAGGGTACAGGGAGCTACGAGCAGTACTTC. Amino acids: CASSEGTGSYEQYF.

On this clonotype itself: The junction departs from the called germline gene at one end, perhaps through a read error. This chain joins TRBV7-7 and TRBJ1-6; D is unclear. From germline, CDR1 is SSHAT and CDR2 FNYEAQ (reference sequence). The CDR3 is 11 amino acids. CDR3 region: CASIGQSPLHF. CDR3 nucleotide sequence: TGTGCTAGCATCGGTCAATCACCCCTCCACTTT.

CDR3: CASSVAVALDGYTF. CDR3 nucleotides: TGTGCCAGCAGCGTAGCAGTGGCTTTAGATGGCTACACCTTC. The chain joins TRBV28 to TRBJ1-2; no firm D call. From germline, CDR1 is MDHEN and CDR2 SYDVKM. The CDR3 loop spans 14 amino acids. V was clipped by 6 bases and J by 6 bases, with 17 bases between them.

The CDR3 loop is CATPSGANVLTF. CDR3 sequence (DNA): TGTGCCACCCCCTCCGGGGCCAACGTCCTGACTTTC. This chain links TRBV24-1 with TRBJ2-6; D remains ambiguous. CDR3 length: 12 amino acids. Germline-derived CDR1 and CDR2 are KGHDR and SFDVKD. The V gene lost 9 bases and the J gene lost 4 bases, with 6 bases spanning the gap.

This chain uses TRBV5-5 with TRBJ1-3; possibly TRBD1 for D (6 bases). Per germline, CDR1 SGHKS and CDR2 YYEKEE (reference sequence). This CDR3 comprises 16 residues. V shed 6 bases and J shed 0 bases, with 16 bases lying between them. The CDR3: CASTQWGASSGNTIYF. The CDR3 bases are TGTGCCAGCACCCAATGGGGGGCGAGCTCTGGAAACACCATATATTTT.

In this sample, this clonotype turned up many times. The rearrangement joins TRBV5-6 to TRBJ2-2, with a tentative D call TRBD1 (5 bases). The ends were cut back, 2 bases at V and 1 base at J, with 15 bases in the middle. The CDR3 has 17 residues. CDR1 is SGHDT and CDR2 is YYEEEE in the germline V gene. CDR3 in amino acids: CASSFMAGIRNTGELFF. The CDR3 DNA follows: TGTGCCAGCAGCTTTATGGCAGGGATTCGGAACACCGGGGAGCTGTTTTTT.

Only a few counts were recorded for this clonotype. V is TRBV12-3 or TRBV12-4 and J is TRBJ2-3; possibly TRBD1 or TRBD2 for D (5 bases each). The CDR3 has 11 amino acids. V gave up 2 bases and J gave up 10 bases, with 7 bases separating them. The CDR3 reads CASSLTGPQYF. CDR3 in DNA: TGTGCCAGCAGTTTAACGGGGCCGCAGTATTTT.